Following are 6 T cell receptor beta chains from one sample sequenced in a study of CD8 T cells in ankylosing spondylitis. TCRdb fed the 5' RACE reads into MiXCR, producing one record per CDR3 protein. The data show some 200,000 distinct CDR3 sequences, with more than 10% seen just once and about 15% held by the top ten. Sequenced sample: blood, either unsorted or a sorted T cell fraction (not recorded which). These receptors all come from a male donor with ankylosing spondylitis or in good health (not recorded which).

The chain uses TRBV3-1 and TRBJ2-7; TRBD2 matches at 15 bases. J was trimmed by 2 bases and V by 2 bases; bases with no gene match: 7. Germline V gene lookup returns CDR1 LGHDT and CDR2 YNNKEL (reference sequence). The CDR3 loop spans 18 amino acids. The DNA of the CDR3 is TGTGCCAGCAGCCAAAAGGGGACTAGCGGGAGGACCCCCTACGAGCAGTACTTC. Protein product: CASSQKGTSGRTPYEQYF.

The J gene is TRBJ2-7, the V gene TRBV19; D possibly matches TRBD1 or TRBD2 (6 bases each). Trimming cost V 3 bases and J 1 base, with 10 bases left between them. The CDR3 extends over 14 amino acids. Germline CDR1 reads LNHDA; CDR2 reads SQIVND (reference sequence). In DNA form, the CDR3 reads TGTGCCAGTAGTATGAGAGGGGGGTCCTACGAGCAGTACTTC. This translates into CASSMRGGSYEQYF.

The count of this clonotype is one. The V and J genes are TRBV11-2 and TRBJ2-7, with TRBD1 identical over 8 bases. The CDR3 has 14 amino acids. Germline CDR1 is SGHAT and CDR2 is FQNNGV. V shed 5 bases and J 6 bases; nucleotides not matched to a gene: 9. The CDR3 spells CASSLDRGFSEQYF. The CDR3, as DNA: TGTGCCAGCAGCCTTGACAGGGGATTTAGCGAGCAGTACTTC.

This clonotype was seen a handful of times. The chain couples TRBV4-1 to TRBJ2-7, with 7 bases fitting TRBD1. With V trimmed by 0 bases and J by 2 bases, 10 bases remained unmatched. The germline V gene encodes CDR1 MGHRA and CDR2 YSYEKL. CDR3 length equals 17 residues. CDR3: CASSQEAPYRGTYEQYF. The DNA for the CDR3 is TGCGCCAGCAGCCAAGAGGCCCCTTACAGGGGCACCTACGAGCAGTACTTC.

The V call is TRBV9, the J call TRBJ1-1, with D unclear. Trimming pared 3 bases from V and 11 bases from J, leaving 17 bases between. There are 13 residues in the CDR3. Germline CDR1 is SGDLS and CDR2 is YYNGEE. The CDR3 sequence: CASSDSRVAGAFF. The CDR3 DNA follows: TGTGCCAGCAGCGACTCACGGGTGGCGGGGGCTTTCTTT.

The CDR3 coding sequence is TGCGCCAGCAGCGTCCGCGGACGGTTAGACTACGAGCAGTACTTC. It is translated as CASSVRGRLDYEQYF. The chain employs TRBV5-1 and TRBJ2-7; D call uncertain. The CDR3 runs 15 residues. Germline V gene sequence: CDR1 SGHRS, CDR2 YFSETQ. With 4 bases removed from V and 3 bases from J, the gap between germline ends came to 17 bases.